The 10 T cell receptor beta chains below all came from one sample that was sequenced in a study of siplizumab effects on memory and regulatory T cells. Profiled with immunoSEQ multiplex PCR; TCRdb holds only in-frame clones, not every one. The sample holds about 91,000 clones, over 95% seen once. Sequencing was performed on naive CD4+ T cells sorted from blood. These receptors all stem from a human donor in good health.

The chain employs TRBV18 and TRBJ1-5, with TRBD1 identical over 8 bases. Germline V CDR1 and CDR2: KGHSH, LQKENI. V dropped 6 bases and J dropped 5; count of bases not matched to a gene: 6. This CDR3 spans 14 amino acids. The CDR3 spells CASSLTGGHQPQHF. The CDR3 coding sequence is TGTGCCAGCTCCTTAACAGGGGGTCATCAGCCCCAGCATTTT.

The V gene is TRBV7-3, the J gene TRBJ1-4; the D is unclear. The CDR3 covers 15 residues. Germline V gene lookup returns CDR1 SGHTA and CDR2 FQGTGA. V lost 5 bases and J 3 bases, leaving 13 bases between the germline ends. CDR3 nucleotide sequence: TGTGCCAGCAGCCTCAGCGCCGGGGCTAATGAAAAACTGTTTTTT. Translating gives CASSLSAGANEKLFF. The whole variable domain, remainder taken from reference TRBV7-3 and TRBJ1-4, is GAGVSQTPSNKVTEKGKYVELRCDPISGHTALYWYRQSLGQGPEFLIYFQGTGAADDSGLPNDRFFAVRPEGSVSTLKIQRTERGDSAVYLCASSLSAGANEKLFFGSGTQLSVL.

The rearrangement uses TRBV7-2 and TRBJ2-5; the D gene is possibly TRBD2 (6 bases). The CDR3 is 14 residues long. V was trimmed by 2 bases and J by 4 bases, leaving 11 bases between them. Germline V CDR1 and CDR2: SGHTA, FQGNSA. As DNA, the CDR3 is TGTGCCAGCAGCTTACATCGCGGGGCAGAGACCCAGTACTTC. Its translation: CASSLHRGAETQYF.

The chain employs TRBV7-2 and TRBJ2-5; the match to TRBD2 covers 9 bases. Losses at the gene ends were 0 bases for V and 5 bases for J; bases not matched to a gene: 10. CDR3 length equals 17 residues. Germline V gene lookup returns CDR1 SGHTA and CDR2 FQGNSA. The CDR3, as DNA: TGTGCCAGCAGCTTAGCCTTGGTGGGGGGACTAGCTGAGACCCAGTACTTC. It yields the protein CASSLALVGGLAETQYF.

This chain uses TRBV30 with TRBJ2-1, with 13 bases identical to TRBD2. The CDR3 is 16 amino acids. Per germline, CDR1 GTSNPN and CDR2 SVGIG (reference sequence). J lost 6 bases, V lost 5 bases, and 10 bases had no gene match. CDR3 coding DNA: TGTGCCTGGGACCCAGAGGGACTAGCGGGGCCCAATGAGCAGTTCTTC. Translation gives CAWDPEGLAGPNEQFF.

The rearrangement links TRBV7-6 to TRBJ2-3; TRBD2 matches at 10 bases. The CDR3 length is 16 residues. The germline CDR1 and CDR2 sequences are SGHVS and FNYEAQ. V lost 6 bases and J lost 6; bases outside the gene matches: 12. The CDR3 reads CASSYNSGGAMDTQYF. In nucleotides, the CDR3 is TGTGCCAGCAGTTACAACAGCGGGGGGGCCATGGATACGCAGTATTTT.

This clone was picked up one time. The chain uses TRBV6-4 and TRBJ1-6; no reliable D call. This CDR3 spans 13 amino acids. From germline, CDR1 is MRHNA and CDR2 SNTAGT. Trimming left V 0 bases short and J 10 bases short, with 7 bases between. The DNA for the CDR3 is TGTGCCAGCAGTGACTCTCGGATATCACCCCTCCACTTT. Translated, it gives CASSDSRISPLHF.

The V and J genes are TRBV5-4 and TRBJ2-5; D is unclear. Trimming left V 0 bases short and J 4 bases short, with 7 bases between. Germline CDR1 and CDR2: SGHNT and YYREEE (reference sequence). The CDR3 contains 13 residues. DNA for the CDR3: TGTGCCAGCAGCTTGGCAGGTTTAGAGACCCAGTACTTC. Protein: CASSLAGLETQYF.

In this sample, this clone turned up once. The chain is built from TRBV28 and TRBJ1-5; D not resolved. The germline V gene has CDR1 MDHEN and CDR2 SYDVKM. The V and J ends lost 3 bases and 0 bases respectively, with 12 bases between them. The CDR3 length is 16 residues. The chain's CDR3 is CASSFSDANSNQPQHF. CDR3 coding DNA: TGTGCCAGCAGTTTCTCCGATGCGAATAGCAATCAGCCCCAGCATTTT. The variable domain in full, with the rest retrieved from reference TRBV28 and TRBJ1-5, is DVKVTQSSRYLVKRTGEKVFLECVQDMDHENMFWYRQDPGLGLRLIYFSYDVKMKEKGDIPEGYSVSREKKERFSLILESASTNQTSMYLCASSFSDANSNQPQHFGDGTRLSIL.

V gene TRBV19 combines with J gene TRBJ1-2; D may be TRBD1 (5 bases). V was clipped by 7 bases and J by 8 bases, with 26 bases between them. The germline V gene has CDR1 LNHDA and CDR2 SQIVND (reference sequence). This CDR3 has 16 residues. As DNA, the CDR3 is TGTGCCAGTATTTATAGCGGCACAAGGGGTTCGAGCGGCTACACCTTC. Translated: CASIYSGTRGSSGYTF.